Presented here are 6 T cell receptor beta chains from one specimen sequenced in a study of cytomegalovirus exposure and HLA in healthy donors. A multiplex PCR was run with 60 Vbeta primers and 13 Jbeta primers. TCRdb's copy holds only in-frame clones and misses some; the assay was immunoSEQ multiplex PCR. The table has roughly 180,000 clones, 75% seen once. The material sequenced was PBMCs. The receptors shown here come from a female donor in good health and CMV-seronegative.

The chain has TRBV5-1 and TRBJ2-7, with D unclear. With 0 bases removed from V and 0 bases from J, the gap between germline ends came to 7 bases. There are 14 residues in the CDR3. CDR1 SGHRS and CDR2 YFSETQ come from the germline V gene. The chain's CDR3 is CASSLVVYSYEQYF. The CDR3 region has the DNA TGCGCCAGCAGCTTGGTGGTCTACTCCTACGAGCAGTACTTC.

V usage is TRBV2 and J usage is TRBJ1-1; 8 positions match TRBD1. Trimming removed 10 bases from V and 5 bases from J; junction bases left unmatched: 6. Germline CDR1 is SNHLY and CDR2 is FYNNEI. The CDR3 has 12 residues. CDR3 sequence: CATRTGWTEAFF. CDR3 in DNA: TGTGCCACCAGGACAGGGTGGACTGAAGCTTTCTTT. Combining the CDR3 with reference TRBV2 and TRBJ1-1 gives the whole variable domain EPEVTQTPSHQVTQMGQEVILRCVPISNHLYFYWYRQILGQKVEFLVSFYNNEISEKSEIFDDQFSVERPDGSNFTLKIRSTKLEDSAMYFCATRTGWTEAFFGQGTRLTVV.

The V gene is TRBV10-3, the J gene TRBJ2-5; 9 positions match TRBD2. This CDR3 has 16 amino acids. The V gene's germline CDR1 is ENHRY and CDR2 SYGVKD. V gave up 4 bases and J gave up 1 base; unmatched junction bases: 7. CDR3 coding DNA: TGTGCCATCAGTGCAGGCCTAGCGGGGTCCCAAGAGACCCAGTACTTC. It encodes CAISAGLAGSQETQYF.

In this sample, this clone turned up once. The chain carries TRBV7-9 and TRBJ2-3; the match to TRBD1 covers 9 bases. Germline lookup yields CDR1 SEHNR and CDR2 FQNEAQ (reference sequence). The ends lost 5 bases at V and 2 bases at J; junction bases unmatched: 11. The CDR3 extends over 17 amino acids. CDR3 in amino acids: CASSQRGQGSFTDTQYF. The CDR3 DNA is TGTGCCAGCAGCCAGCGCGGACAGGGGAGTTTCACAGATACGCAGTATTTT.

The chain recombines TRBV27 with TRBJ2-2; TRBD1 agrees at 7 bases. Unmatched junction bases numbered 2, after V lost 6 bases and J lost 1 base. The germline V gene encodes CDR1 MNHEY and CDR2 SMNVEV (reference sequence). The CDR3 contains 14 residues. CDR3 sequence (DNA): TGTGCCAGCAGGTGGGACAGGAACACCGGGGAGCTGTTTTTT. It codes for CASRWDRNTGELFF.

This clone was detected only once. The chain employs TRBV20-1 and TRBJ2-5, with 7 nucleotides matching TRBD1. The CDR3 extends over 10 amino acids. Germline V gene data show CDR1 as DFQATT and CDR2 as SNEGSKA (reference sequence). V lost 6 bases, J lost 5 bases, and 0 bases stayed unmatched. The CDR3 coding sequence is TGCAGTGCGACAGGGGAGACCCAGTACTTC. Its protein product is CSATGETQYF.